Included here is one T cell receptor (beta chain) sequence, with context. No antigen is known for it. No base-level quality is on record; no much larger clone is a single base apart. The CDR3 regions of human TCRbeta chains were analyzed by immunosequencing. From the authors' description of their analysis: TCRs in the repertoires were compared against a reference library of SARS-CoV-2-specific TCRs that had been generated with the MIRA antigen-specificity platform. Breadth was defined as the fraction of unique TCRs that were SARS-CoV-2-associated, and depth was defined as the fraction of total T cells that were SARS-CoV-2-associated. Using the MIRA data, each spike-specific TCR was assigned both to the spike region to which the TCR was reactive and to a CD4 or CD8 class. Log10-transformed breadth and depth values were compared by one-way ANOVA with Sidak's multiple comparisons tests. TCRdb's version of the immuneACCESS table is confined to in-frame rearrangements and falls short of the full clone set. An unresolved V gene accounts for under half of the shortfall where checked; the remainder is of unknown origin. The DNA was the basis for D and trimming; V, J and clone size are from that table. The sample yields under 80,000 clones; approximately 88% were counted once. The leading ten clones occupy about 20% of the sample.

From the cysteine through the phenylalanine, the CDR3 covers 14 amino acids. Only the CDR3 portion is preserved as DNA: 42 bases, with reading frame beginning at the first base. Deletion took 2 bases off V and 6 bases off J, with a span of 13 bases between the germline ends. CDR1 WNHNN and CDR2 SYGVQD are derived from the germline V gene (reference sequence). The sample belongs to a study of T cell responses to AZD1222 COVID-19 vaccine (dated by TCRdb to 2020 to 2022). About the investigation overall: AZD1222 recipients whose second dose came at about 4 weeks and those whose second dose came at about 12 weeks were combined into one group, since spike-specific TCR depth and breadth did not differ between the two schedules. A total of approximately 230 trial participants underwent TCR sequencing, of whom about 200 received two doses of AZD1222 and some 26 received two doses of the MenACWY control vaccine. Trial participants were enrolled by age into 18-55, 56-69 and 70-plus year subgroups, with approximately 160, 26 and 62 TCR-sequenced participants respectively.

General findings and caveats noted by the study authors: Conclusions about previously exposed vaccinees are limited because only 5 or 6 AZD1222 recipients were SARS-CoV-2 seropositive at baseline. Most participants were white British and females outnumbered males, and the authors suggested that clonal diversity may have been underestimated. Epitopes outside the regions mutated in the B.1.351 and B.1.1.7 variants were reportedly recognized by nearly half of the unique spike-specific TCRs. Because no day 14 peak-response samples were available, the repertoires could be characterized only after the peak T cell response. The vaccine-associated CD4 TCRs covered the entire spike protein, and the dominant responses fell in regions 160-218 and 743-854. In the small 56-69-year group, the increase in depth fell short of significance, most likely because of low power. After two AZD1222 doses, spike-specific TCR breadth and depth were significantly higher than at day 0 and than in MenACWY recipients.

Interpreted using the paper, the time point label stands for: baseline before first vaccination. Vaccinee samples were obtained from the UK trials COV001 and COV002, which included a single-blind randomized controlled phase 2/3 trial of AZD1222 (ChAdOx1 nCoV-19) in healthy adults. For TCRbeta chain sequencing, PBMC samples were collected from trial participants at day 0 and at day 28 after the second dose. The sequence is built from TRBV10-1 and TRBJ1-2; the D gene cannot be resolved reliably. This receptor was taken from an adult in good health. The source material was peripheral blood, sampled on day 0 of AZD1222 vaccination. The DNA is TGCGCCAGCAGTGAGGAGGTGATTAGCGATGGCTACACCTTC. This sequence encodes CASSEEVISDGYTF.